The clone carrying this TCR beta chain was seen more than once but under ten times. At one end the junction does not follow the germline gene, possibly because of a read error. TCRdb used MiXCR to reprocess the 5' RACE reads, holding one entry per CDR3 protein. Of approximately 92,000 distinct CDR3 sequences detected, approximately 12% appear once; the ten largest clones hold under 50%. The data are from a study of spatial heterogeneity in lung cancer. This CDR3 is built from 11 residues. Time point described: sample taken at primary tumor resection. This sequence joins TRBV12-3 or TRBV12-4 and TRBJ2-5; weak D call: TRBD1 (6 bases). This receptor was identified in a male donor with early-stage non-small cell lung cancer. Specimen: PBMCs, collected at surgery. The CDR3: CASSLMGHSSF. DNA for the CDR3: TGTGCCAGCAGTTTAATGGGACACTCATCCTTC.